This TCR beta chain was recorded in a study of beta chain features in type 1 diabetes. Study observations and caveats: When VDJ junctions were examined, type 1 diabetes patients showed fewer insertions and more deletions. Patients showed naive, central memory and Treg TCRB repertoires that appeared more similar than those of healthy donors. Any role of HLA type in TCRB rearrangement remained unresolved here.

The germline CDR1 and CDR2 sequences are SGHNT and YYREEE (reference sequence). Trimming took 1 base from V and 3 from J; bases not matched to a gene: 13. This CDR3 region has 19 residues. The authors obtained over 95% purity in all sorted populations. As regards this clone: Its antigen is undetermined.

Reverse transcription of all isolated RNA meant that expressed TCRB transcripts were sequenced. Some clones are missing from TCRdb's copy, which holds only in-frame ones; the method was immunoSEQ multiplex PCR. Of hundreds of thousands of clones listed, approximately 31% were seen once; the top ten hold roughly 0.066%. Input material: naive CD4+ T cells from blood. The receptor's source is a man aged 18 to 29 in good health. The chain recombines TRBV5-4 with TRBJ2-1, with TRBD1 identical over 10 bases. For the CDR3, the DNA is TGTGCCAGCAGCTTGTCTCAAGCCGGGACAGGGGTTTTCTACAATGAGCAGTTCTTC. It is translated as CASSLSQAGTGVFYNEQFF.